What follows are 12 T cell receptor beta chains derived from one specimen sequenced in a study of cytomegalovirus exposure and HLA in healthy donors. The PCR made use of 60 Vbeta and 13 Jbeta primers. Assay: immunoSEQ multiplex PCR; the TCRdb copy retains only in-frame clones and omits some. The sample contains more than 85,000 clones, approximately 80% of which appear only once. The sequenced sample was PBMCs. These receptors were taken from a woman aged 18-30 years in good health and CMV-seronegative.

The V gene is TRBV11-1, the J gene TRBJ2-5, with TRBD2 matching over 15 bases. The CDR3 totals 17 residues. V trimming: 4 bases; J trimming: 5 bases; junction bases outside the gene matches: 8. The germline gives CDR1 SGHAT, CDR2 FQDESV (reference sequence). CDR3: CASSSWTSGGALETQYF. As DNA, the CDR3 is TGTGCCAGCAGCTCCTGGACTAGCGGGGGGGCCTTGGAGACCCAGTACTTC.

The V call is TRBV10-3, the J call TRBJ2-5, with 7 bases fitting TRBD2. Germline CDR1 is ENHRY and CDR2 is SYGVKD. CDR3 length: 13 amino acids. Trimming cost V 10 bases and J 7 bases; bases outside gene matches: 12. The CDR3 region has the DNA TGTGCCACGACTAGCCCCCTAGGTAGGACCCAGTACTTC. This gives the protein CATTSPLGRTQYF.

The chain employs TRBV7-2 and TRBJ2-7, with 9 positions matching TRBD2. The CDR3 length is 17 residues. V shed 0 bases, J shed 2 bases, and the junction held 8 bases outside the gene matches. The germline gives CDR1 SGHTA, CDR2 FQGNSA. Written as DNA, the CDR3 is TGTGCCAGCAGCTTAGCTGCGACTAGCGGATCCCCCTACGAGCAGTACTTC. It specifies CASSLAATSGSPYEQYF.

This clone was detected only a few times. This chain uses TRBV4-3 with TRBJ2-7; TRBD1 matches 7 bases. Germline loops: CDR1 LGHNA, CDR2 YSLEER. The CDR3 sequence is 14 residues long. J gave up 2 bases and V 2 bases, and 3 bases lay outside the gene matches. The CDR3 sequence: CASSQSDRAYEQYF. For the CDR3, the DNA is TGCGCCAGCAGCCAATCTGACAGGGCCTACGAGCAGTACTTC.

By its share, this clone is medium-sized. The rearrangement joins TRBV7-9 to TRBJ2-7; D perhaps matches TRBD2 (7 bases). Per germline, CDR1 SEHNR and CDR2 FQNEAQ (reference sequence). V was pared by 2 bases and J by 5 bases, with 25 bases between. The CDR3 consists of 18 residues. The CDR3 loop reads CASSLRGGGRLPTHEQYF. Written as DNA, the CDR3 is TGTGCCAGCAGCTTAAGAGGGGGGGGAAGGCTACCTACACACGAGCAGTACTTC.

The J gene is TRBJ2-3, the V gene TRBV2; tentative D call: TRBD2 (7 bases). V lost 2 bases to trimming and J lost 6 bases, with 18 bases between them. Germline loops: CDR1 SNHLY, CDR2 FYNNEI. The CDR3 runs to 16 residues. CDR3 sequence (DNA): TGTGCCAGCAGTGAAAGGGGGGGGGCCCCACTCGATACGCAGTATTTT. Amino acid sequence: CASSERGGAPLDTQYF.

The chain links TRBV11-2 to TRBJ2-7; D not resolved. Trimming pared 1 base from V and 2 bases from J, leaving 9 bases between. The CDR3 totals 14 residues. Per germline, CDR1 SGHAT and CDR2 FQNNGV. DNA of the CDR3: TGTGCCAGCAGCTTAGGTTCGCCAGCCTACGAGCAGTACTTC. Amino acids: CASSLGSPAYEQYF.

Written as DNA, the CDR3 is TGTGCCAGCGGACAGGGTCCGAATTCACCCCTCCACTTT. This encodes CASGQGPNSPLHF. The chain recombines TRBV19 with TRBJ1-6, with 8 bases matching TRBD1. Germline loops: CDR1 LNHDA, CDR2 SQIVND (reference sequence). After removal of 9 bases from V and 7 bases from J, the junction contained 5 bases not matched to a gene. The CDR3 has 13 amino acids.

The chain carries TRBV11-1 and TRBJ2-3; D is possibly TRBD2 (5 bases). The CDR3 extends over 17 amino acids. Trimming cost V 5 bases and J 0 bases, with 18 bases left between them. CDR1 is SGHAT and CDR2 is FQDESV in the germline V gene (reference sequence). Written as DNA, the CDR3 is TGTGCCAGCAGCCCGCGTTTCGGGGAAGGAAGCACAGATACGCAGTATTTT. The encoded protein is CASSPRFGEGSTDTQYF.

This clone was observed once. The J gene is TRBJ1-6, the V gene TRBV9; D is unclear. V dropped 2 bases and J dropped 4 bases, with 10 bases sitting between them. Germline V gene lookup returns CDR1 SGDLS and CDR2 YYNGEE. The CDR3 is made up of 15 amino acids. The CDR3 DNA reads as TGTGCCAGCAGCGTCGGGTCAGATTATAATTCACCCCTCCACTTT. Protein product: CASSVGSDYNSPLHF. Full variable domain (missing parts from reference TRBV9 and TRBJ1-6): DSGVTQTPKHLITATGQRVTLRCSPRSGDLSVYWYQQSLDQGLQFLIQYYNGEERAKGNILERFSAQQFPDLHSELNLSSLELGDSALYFCASSVGSDYNSPLHFGNGTRLTVT.

The genes are TRBV18 and TRBJ2-1; tentatively, D is TRBD2 (6 bases). Germline CDR1 reads KGHSH; CDR2 reads LQKENI. The CDR3 is made up of 17 amino acids. Deletions cut 6 bases from V and 0 bases from J, with 18 bases between. CDR3 protein: CASSPGLGRPSYNEQFF. In DNA, the CDR3 is TGTGCCAGCTCTCCGGGACTCGGGCGGCCCTCCTACAATGAGCAGTTCTTC.

The rearrangement uses TRBV15 and TRBJ2-7; TRBD1 aligns across 7 bases. This CDR3 comprises 15 residues. CDR1 is LNHNV, CDR2 YYDKDF, per germline (reference sequence). The V segment lost 4 bases and the J segment 0 bases; nucleotides outside the gene matches: 6. The CDR3 region is CATSITRQGSYEQYF. The CDR3 region has the DNA TGTGCCACCAGCATAACCCGACAGGGCTCCTACGAGCAGTACTTC.